A selection of T cell receptor beta chains follows, all from one sample in a study of immune evolution from preneoplasia to lung adenocarcinoma. TCRdb's copy holds only in-frame clones and misses some; the assay was immunoSEQ multiplex PCR. Counted here are 3,000 to 4,000 clones, around three quarters occurring once; the ten biggest clones make up 10%. The specimen sequenced was FFPE minimally invasive lung adenocarcinoma tissue. Receptors originate from a person between 60 and 80 years old with lung adenocarcinoma. CDR3s include the opening cysteine and the closing phenylalanine or tryptophan. Fields, in order: clone size, V gene, CDR3 length, D gene, J gene, CDR3 protein, CDR3 DNA. D genes are given only for firm matches. The size entry is marked missing in some rows and otherwise reads once, few, many or a size class.

>-|TRBV7-8|16|-|TRBJ2-7
CASSTNLHKESYEQYF
TGTGCCAGCAGCACCAACCTGCACAAGGAGAGCTACGAGCAGTACTTC
>once|TRBV27|13|-|TRBJ1-3
CASARATGNTIYF
TGTGCCAGCGCCCGGGCCACCGGAAACACCATATATTTT
>-|TRBV19|13|TRBD1|TRBJ1-1
CASRPQGGTEAFF
TGTGCCAGTAGACCGCAGGGGGGCACTGAAGCTTTCTTT
>once|TRBV29-1|14|-|TRBJ1-2
CSARGHGSGDGYTF
TGCAGCGCGAGGGGCCATGGCTCGGGGGATGGCTACACCTTC
>few|TRBV14|15|TRBD1|TRBJ2-7
CASSQDRVRKYEQYF
TGTGCCAGCAGCCAGGACAGGGTGAGGAAATACGAGCAGTACTTC
>-|TRBV2|13|-|TRBJ2-5
CASEVVDQETQYF
TGTGCCAGCGAGGTTGTGGACCAAGAGACCCAGTACTTC
>large|TRBV7-2|15|TRBD2|TRBJ2-3
CASSRTSGETDTQYF
TGTGCCAGCAGCCGGACTAGCGGGGAGACAGATACGCAGTATTTT
>-|TRBV21-1|14|-|TRBJ2-3
CASRNDVHSDTQYF
TGTGCCAGCAGGAACGACGTGCACTCAGATACGCAGTATTTT
>-|TRBV7-9|14|-|TRBJ1-2
CASSSSAANYGYTF
TGTGCCAGCAGCTCCTCGGCAGCTAACTATGGCTACACCTTC
>-|TRBV7-3|15|TRBD2|TRBJ2-3
CASSATAGETDTQYF
TGTGCCAGCAGCGCCACAGCGGGAGAAACAGATACGCAGTATTTT
>-|TRBV27|17|-|TRBJ2-1
CASSFHGPGPSYNEQFF
TGTGCCAGCAGTTTCCATGGCCCGGGACCTTCTTACAATGAGCAGTTCTTC
>once|TRBV5-1|13|-|TRBJ1-1
CASSFTGNAEAFF
TGCGCCAGCAGCTTTACAGGGAACGCTGAAGCTTTCTTT
>once|TRBV6-1|15|TRBD2|TRBJ2-5
CASSEPTSGRETQYF
TGTGCCAGCAGTGAGCCGACTAGCGGGAGAGAGACCCAGTACTTC
>-|TRBV27|15|TRBD2|TRBJ2-7
CASSLTGGPSYEQYF
TGTGCCAGCAGTTTAACGGGAGGGCCCTCCTACGAGCAGTACTTC
>-|TRBV11-3|15|TRBD2|TRBJ2-3
CASSRTSGETDTQYF
TGTGCCAGCAGCCGGACTAGCGGGGAGACAGATACGCAGTATTTT
>-|TRBV28|15|-|TRBJ1-5
CASSFRAGLNQPQHF
TGTGCCAGCAGTTTTCGCGCAGGGCTAAATCAGCCCCAGCATTTT
>-|TRBV18|15|-|TRBJ2-2
CASSPLATGGGELFF
TGTGCCAGCTCTCCTCTAGCAACCGGCGGCGGGGAGCTGTTTTTT
>few|TRBV4-1|17|TRBD1|TRBJ1-4
CASSQIRRQGVGEKLFF
TGCGCCAGCAGCCAAATCCGAAGGCAGGGGGTGGGTGAAAAACTGTTTTTT
>-|TRBV5-1|15|TRBD2|TRBJ2-7
CASSPYSGERDEQYF
TGCGCCAGCAGCCCGTATAGCGGGGAGCGCGACGAGCAGTACTTC
>-|TRBV2|14|-|TRBJ1-4
CASSVGGFGEKLFF
TGTGCCAGCAGTGTTGGTGGGTTTGGGGAAAAACTGTTTTTT
>-|TRBV7-9|11|-|TRBJ2-3
CASGTRGMQYF
TGTGCCAGCGGGACACGGGGTATGCAGTATTTT
>large|TRBV18|16|-|TRBJ1-1
CASSPRGTGSNTEAFF
TGTGCCAGCTCACCACGGGGGACGGGGTCGAACACTGAAGCTTTCTTT
>once|TRBV7-8|17|-|TRBJ1-5
CASSTGGSNGGNQPQHF
TGTGCCAGCAGCACAGGAGGTTCCAACGGAGGCAATCAGCCCCAGCATTTT
>-|TRBV11-2|15|-|TRBJ2-5
CASSPYHRAMETQYF
TGTGCCAGCAGCCCATATCATCGGGCAATGGAGACCCAGTACTTC
>-|TRBV27|14|-|TRBJ1-3
CASSAGAVGNTIYF
TGTGCCAGCAGTGCCGGGGCCGTTGGAAACACCATATATTTT
>-|TRBV9|17|TRBD1|TRBJ1-1
CASSVANPGQGASEAFF
TGTGCCAGCAGCGTAGCCAACCCGGGACAGGGGGCCTCTGAAGCTTTCTTT
>-|TRBV11-1|14|-|TRBJ2-5
CASTGQSSGETQYF
TGTGCCAGCACGGGACAATCATCGGGGGAGACCCAGTACTTC
>-|TRBV25-1|17|-|TRBJ2-3
CASSEYFLGPSTDTQYF
TGTGCCAGCAGTGAATATTTCCTCGGACCCTCCACAGATACGCAGTATTTT
>-|TRBV2|13|-|TRBJ2-7
CASSSGVRYEQYF
TGTGCCAGCAGCTCAGGAGTTCGGTACGAGCAGTACTTC
>few|TRBV19|14|-|TRBJ2-7
CASSIDTGTYEQYF
TGTGCCAGTAGTATAGATACAGGTACCTACGAGCAGTACTTC
>-|TRBV10-3|18|-|TRBJ1-5
CAISDKPWTDNSNQPQHF
TGTGCCATCAGTGACAAACCCTGGACGGATAATAGCAATCAGCCCCAGCATTTT
>few|TRBV6-5|13|-|TRBJ2-7
CASSYGPGYEQYF
TGTGCCAGCAGTTATGGTCCGGGCTACGAGCAGTACTTC
>-|TRBV9|14|-|TRBJ2-3
CASSVVGSTDTQYF
TGTGCCAGCAGCGTAGTCGGTAGCACAGATACGCAGTATTTT
>-|TRBV30|14|TRBD2|TRBJ2-1
CAWAGLAGLNEQFF
TGTGCCTGGGCGGGACTAGCGGGACTCAATGAGCAGTTCTTC
>-|TRBV19|14|TRBD1|TRBJ2-1
CASTPGQSYNEQFF
TGTGCCAGTACTCCGGGACAGTCCTACAATGAGCAGTTCTTC
>-|TRBV6-5|14|-|TRBJ1-5
CASSYKPGHQPQHF
TGTGCCAGCAGTTACAAGCCTGGGCATCAGCCCCAGCATTTT
>few|TRBV6-1|11|-|TRBJ2-5
CASSGQETQYF
TGTGCCAGCAGTGGGCAAGAGACCCAGTACTTC
>-|TRBV9|15|-|TRBJ1-1
CASSPRDAWNTEAFF
TGTGCCAGCAGCCCCCGGGACGCATGGAACACTGAAGCTTTCTTT
>few|TRBV7-9|12|TRBD1|TRBJ2-2
CASSSQTGEFSF
TGTGCCAGCAGCTCCCAGACAGGGGAATTCTCTTTT
>-|TRBV30|11|-|TRBJ1-1
CAWDLSRGAFF
TGTGCCTGGGACCTTTCAAGAGGAGCTTTCTTT
>-|TRBV7-2|16|TRBD2|TRBJ2-1
CASSQSRTSGSSEQFF
TGTGCCAGCAGCCAAAGCCGGACTAGCGGGAGTAGTGAGCAGTTCTTC
>-|TRBV5-1|11|-|TRBJ2-2
CASSPLEELFF
TGCGCCAGCAGCCCCCTCGAAGAGCTGTTTTTT
>few|TRBV19|16|TRBD1|TRBJ2-5
CASSIYKGALQETQYF
TGTGCCAGTAGTATCTATAAGGGGGCGCTCCAAGAGACCCAGTACTTC
>-|TRBV19|14|TRBD2|TRBJ2-7
CASSISGFSYEQYF
TGTGCCAGTAGTATTAGCGGGTTCTCCTACGAGCAGTACTTC
>few|TRBV18|12|-|TRBJ2-3
CASSPNSDTQYF
TGTGCCAGCTCACCAAATTCAGATACGCAGTATTTT
>-|TRBV2|11|-|TRBJ1-1
CASSEALEAFF
TGTGCCAGCAGTGAGGCACTTGAAGCTTTCTTT
>-|TRBV11-3|12|TRBD1|TRBJ1-1
CASSQGQDEAFF
TGTGCCAGCAGCCAGGGACAGGACGAAGCTTTCTTT
>-|TRBV9|14|-|TRBJ1-2
CASSPPTGNYGYTF
TGTGCCAGCAGCCCTCCGACAGGAAACTATGGCTACACCTTC
>-|TRBV11-2|16|-|TRBJ1-4
CASSTQGGKQNEKLFF
TGTGCCAGCAGCACCCAGGGAGGGAAGCAAAATGAAAAACTGTTTTTT
>-|TRBV11-2|14|TRBD2|TRBJ2-7
CASSLGASGYEQYF
TGTGCCAGCAGCTTAGGTGCTAGCGGCTACGAGCAGTACTTC
>-|TRBV4-1|14|-|TRBJ1-5
CASSQDRGPWPQHF
TGCGCCAGCAGCCAAGACCGGGGGCCGTGGCCCCAGCATTTT
>-|TRBV11-2|18|-|TRBJ1-2
CASSLDRVGTAGRYGYTF
TGTGCCAGCAGCTTAGATAGAGTGGGAACAGCCGGACGCTATGGCTACACCTTC
>few|TRBV7-8|12|-|TRBJ2-5
CASSSYTETQYF
TGTGCCAGCAGCTCCTATACTGAGACCCAGTACTTC